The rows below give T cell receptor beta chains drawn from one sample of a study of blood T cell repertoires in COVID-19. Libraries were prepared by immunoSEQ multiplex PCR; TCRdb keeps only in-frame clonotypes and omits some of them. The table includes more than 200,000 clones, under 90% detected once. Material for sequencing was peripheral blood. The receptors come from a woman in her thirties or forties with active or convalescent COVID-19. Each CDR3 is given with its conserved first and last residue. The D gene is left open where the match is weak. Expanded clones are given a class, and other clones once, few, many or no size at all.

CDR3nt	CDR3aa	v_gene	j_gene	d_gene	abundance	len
TGTGCCAGCAGTGACGGGACTAGCGGGGGCCTGAGGGCAGATACGCAGTATTTT	CASSDGTSGGLRADTQYF	TRBV6-1	TRBJ2-3	TRBD2	.	18
TGTGCCAGCAGTCCGGGAGAAATTGGCGAGCAGTACTTC	CASSPGEIGEQYF	TRBV27	TRBJ2-7	.	many	13
TGTGCCAGCAGCTTAATGTCCCTAGCGGGAGTAGAGACCCAGTACTTC	CASSLMSLAGVETQYF	TRBV11-2	TRBJ2-5	TRBD2	few	16
TGCGCCAGCAGCTCAGACCCGGGAGATACGCAGTATTTT	CASSSDPGDTQYF	TRBV5-1	TRBJ2-3	.	many	13
TGTGCCAGCAGTACCATAGCGGGGGGTATAAATACGCAGTATTTT	CASSTIAGGINTQYF	TRBV7-3	TRBJ2-3	TRBD2	.	15
TGCGCCAGCAGCTCGGGACAGGGGGTCGCCACTGAAGCTTTCTTT	CASSSGQGVATEAFF	TRBV5-1	TRBJ1-1	TRBD1	.	15
TGTGCCAGCAGCACCAGGGAGGGAGGTCAGCCCCAGCATTTT	CASSTREGGQPQHF	TRBV21-1	TRBJ1-5	.	.	14
TGTGCCAGCAGTAGGACTAGCGGGGGGTACAAAACCGGGGAGCTGTTTTTT	CASSRTSGGYKTGELFF	TRBV28	TRBJ2-2	TRBD2	.	17
TGTGCCAGCAGCTTACTCGACAGGGCGAACACCGGGGAGCTGTTTTTT	CASSLLDRANTGELFF	TRBV7-3	TRBJ2-2	TRBD1	.	16
TGTGCCAGCAGTGAGACTAGCGGGGGGGCACGGACCGGGGAGCTGTTTTTT	CASSETSGGARTGELFF	TRBV25-1	TRBJ2-2	TRBD2	.	17
TGTGCCAGCAGCGCCAACAGCGGGGGCTCCCAAGAGACCCAGTACTTC	CASSANSGGSQETQYF	TRBV9	TRBJ2-5	TRBD2	.	16
TGCGCCAGCTCCCGGAGGGAGTCGTCCGTCTACGAGCAGTACTTC	CASSRRESSVYEQYF	TRBV5-1	TRBJ2-7	.	.	15
TGTGCCAGTAGTATTCTCGGGGTTACTGAAGCTTTCTTT	CASSILGVTEAFF	TRBV19	TRBJ1-1	.	.	13
TGTGCCAGCAGCCGCCGGGAGGCCTACGAGCAGTACTTC	CASSRREAYEQYF	TRBV3-1/TRBV3-2	TRBJ2-7	TRBD2	.	13
TGTGCCAGTAGTAATGCCCTCCAGGCCCCGGGGGGCTACACCTTC	CASSNALQAPGGYTF	TRBV19	TRBJ1-2	.	.	15
TGTGCCAGCAGGACGGGACTAGCGGGAGGGACTTCCGGGGAGCTGTTTTTT	CASRTGLAGGTSGELFF	TRBV2	TRBJ2-2	TRBD2	.	17
TGTGCCAGCAGTATTAGAGGCTCCTCTGGAAACACCATATATTTT	CASSIRGSSGNTIYF	TRBV6-5	TRBJ1-3	.	.	15
TGTGCCAGCAGCGAACCGGGACTAGCGAGTCGAGATACGCAGTATTTT	CASSEPGLASRDTQYF	TRBV7-9	TRBJ2-3	TRBD2	.	16
TGCGCCAGCAGCCAGGGGAAAGGGACAGCTGAAGCTTTCTTT	CASSQGKGTAEAFF	TRBV4-1	TRBJ1-1	TRBD1	.	14
TGTGCCAGCAGTACAGGGGGTGATCGTGCAGATACGCAGTATTTT	CASSTGGDRADTQYF	TRBV6-5	TRBJ2-3	TRBD1	.	15
TGTGCCAGCAGTTTATTTGGGGGGAGGGGGTACGAGCAGTACTTC	CASSLFGGRGYEQYF	TRBV27	TRBJ2-7	.	.	15
TGTGCCAGCATCAAGGGGGACAGGGGGCATTCCAACTATGGCTACACCTTC	CASIKGDRGHSNYGYTF	TRBV19	TRBJ1-2	TRBD1	.	17
TGTGCCAGCTCATCTGGGACAGCCCTAGAGGTAGGGTTCTTC	CASSSGTALEVGFF	TRBV18	TRBJ2-1	TRBD1	.	14
TGTGCCAGTAAAACGGGACAGATTAGCAATCAGCCCCAGCATTTT	CASKTGQISNQPQHF	TRBV19	TRBJ1-5	TRBD1	.	15
TGTGCCAGCAGCCCCATCGCTCAGGGAGGCGGCTACACCTTC	CASSPIAQGGGYTF	TRBV3-1/TRBV3-2	TRBJ1-2	.	few	14
TGTGCCTGGGGAATAAGGGACAGGAGCACAGATACGCAGTATTTT	CAWGIRDRSTDTQYF	TRBV30	TRBJ2-3	TRBD1	.	15
TGTGCCAGCAGCTCCCTAGGAGCGGGGGGAGAGACCCAGTACTTC	CASSSLGAGGETQYF	TRBV7-3	TRBJ2-5	TRBD2	.	15
TGTGCCAGCAGCCCAAAAGCGACGGTCTCTGGAAACACCATATATTTT	CASSPKATVSGNTIYF	TRBV9	TRBJ1-3	.	.	16
TGTGCCAGCAGCTTGGCCAGGACGGGAGGGCCCTACAATGAGCAGTTCTTC	CASSLARTGGPYNEQFF	TRBV5-4	TRBJ2-1	TRBD2	few	17
TGCAGTGCTAGTATGTTGAGTTATGGCTACACCTTC	CSASMLSYGYTF	TRBV20-1	TRBJ1-2	.	.	12
TGTGCCAGCATCCCCCACGACTGGAACACTGAAGCTTTCTTT	CASIPHDWNTEAFF	TRBV7-8	TRBJ1-1	.	.	14
TGTGCCAGTAGTAGCCAGCGGGGGGGCTTCGAGACCCAGTACTTC	CASSSQRGGFETQYF	TRBV19	TRBJ2-5	TRBD2	once	15
TGTGCCAGCAGCCAAGCTGCTGGCGGGAGGTTGGCGCACCAGTACTTC	CASSQAAGGRLAHQYF	TRBV3-1/TRBV3-2	TRBJ2-5	TRBD2	.	16
TGTGCCTGGAGTCCGACAGGGAACACCGGGGAGCTGTTTTTT	CAWSPTGNTGELFF	TRBV30	TRBJ2-2	.	.	14
TGTGCCAGCAGCCCTTGGGGCCGAGCAGATACGCAGTATTTT	CASSPWGRADTQYF	TRBV9	TRBJ2-3	.	.	14
TGTGCCAGCTCACCCCAACTCGTGGAAGGACAACAGGAAAAACTGTTTTTT	CASSPQLVEGQQEKLFF	TRBV18	TRBJ1-4	.	.	17
TGCGCCAGCAGCCAAGATATCTCCAGGGCCCTCGGTGGGACCCAGTACTTC	CASSQDISRALGGTQYF	TRBV4-3	TRBJ2-5	.	.	17